This is a list of T cell receptor beta chains from one sample in a study of PD-1 blockade in classical Hodgkin lymphoma. TCRdb's copy holds only in-frame clones and misses some; the assay was immunoSEQ multiplex PCR. This table holds 100,000 or so clones, 85% to 90% found once. The sample was peripheral blood mononuclear cells (PBMCs), taken before the second cycle of nivolumab. These receptors all come from a human donor with classical Hodgkin lymphoma. CDR3s include the opening cysteine and the closing phenylalanine or tryptophan. The order of the fields is CDR3 protein, CDR3 DNA, D gene, clone size, V gene, J gene. A D gene is named only where the DNA matches it firmly. Rows may omit the clone size; those that give it use once, few, many or a size class.

CDR3: CASRDSGQLSGANVLTF
DNA: TGTGCCAGCCGGGATAGTGGACAACTCTCTGGGGCCAACGTCCTGACTTTC
D: -
size: -
V: TRBV6-4
J: TRBJ2-6

CDR3: CASSPETRETQYF
DNA: TGTGCCAGCTCACCAGAGACACGAGAGACCCAGTACTTC
D: -
size: -
V: TRBV18
J: TRBJ2-5

CDR3: CASRDGQGDAGELFF
DNA: TGTGCCAGCAGAGATGGACAGGGTGATGCCGGGGAGCTGTTTTTT
D: TRBD1
size: -
V: TRBV6-1
J: TRBJ2-2

CDR3: CASSDPPLLGEAFF
DNA: TGCGCCAGCAGTGACCCACCCCTTTTGGGGGAGGCTTTCTTT
D: -
size: -
V: TRBV10-2
J: TRBJ1-1

CDR3: CASSPGPYEQYF
DNA: TGTGCCAGCAGCCCCGGACCCTACGAGCAGTACTTC
D: -
size: -
V: TRBV9
J: TRBJ2-7

CDR3: CASSATQGGNQPQHF
DNA: TGTGCCAGCAGCGCCACACAGGGGGGCAATCAGCCCCAGCATTTT
D: TRBD1
size: -
V: TRBV6-1
J: TRBJ1-5

CDR3: CAWGTMGQGNTIYF
DNA: TGTGCCTGGGGAACAATGGGGCAGGGCAACACCATATATTTT
D: -
size: -
V: TRBV30
J: TRBJ1-3

CDR3: CAISEAGTGYNVGDGYTF
DNA: TGTGCCATCAGTGAAGCCGGGACAGGGTATAATGTCGGGGATGGCTACACCTTC
D: TRBD1
size: -
V: TRBV10-3
J: TRBJ1-2

CDR3: CASSPRKSNEQFF
DNA: TGTGCCAGCAGCCCCCGTAAAAGCAATGAGCAGTTCTTC
D: -
size: -
V: TRBV7-9
J: TRBJ2-1

CDR3: CASSSRAGKSTDTQYF
DNA: TGTGCCAGCAGCTCCCGAGCGGGGAAGAGCACAGATACGCAGTATTTT
D: TRBD2
size: -
V: TRBV11-1
J: TRBJ2-3

CDR3: CAIGPTGDITDTQYF
DNA: TGTGCCATCGGTCCTACAGGGGACATAACAGATACGCAGTATTTT
D: TRBD1
size: -
V: TRBV10-3
J: TRBJ2-3

CDR3: CASKSIKGRDTQYF
DNA: TGTGCCAGCAAATCCATAAAGGGCAGAGATACGCAGTATTTT
D: -
size: -
V: TRBV2
J: TRBJ2-3

CDR3: CASRSSGGLYNEQFF
DNA: TGCGCCAGCAGGTCTAGCGGGGGGTTGTACAATGAGCAGTTCTTC
D: TRBD2
size: once
V: TRBV5-1
J: TRBJ2-1

CDR3: CASSLDLGTEAFF
DNA: TGTGCCAGCAGCTTGGACCTGGGAACTGAAGCTTTCTTT
D: -
size: -
V: TRBV7-3
J: TRBJ1-1

CDR3: CASSAEVVTEAFF
DNA: TGTGCCAGCAGCGCCGAGGTGGTCACTGAAGCTTTCTTT
D: -
size: -
V: TRBV7-9
J: TRBJ1-1

CDR3: CASSYSSAVYTEAFF
DNA: TGTGCCAGCAGTTACTCTTCGGCAGTCTACACTGAAGCTTTCTTT
D: -
size: -
V: TRBV6-6
J: TRBJ1-1

CDR3: CASSLSGGNTYEQYF
DNA: TGTGCCAGCAGCTTAAGTGGCGGGAATACCTACGAGCAGTACTTC
D: -
size: -
V: TRBV7-2
J: TRBJ2-7

CDR3: CASSFGPSASVRLYNEQFF
DNA: TGTGCCAGCAGCTTCGGGCCGTCGGCCTCCGTGCGGTTATACAATGAGCAGTTCTTC
D: -
size: -
V: TRBV5-6
J: TRBJ2-1

CDR3: CATSRGTEETQYF
DNA: TGTGCCACCAGCAGAGGGACAGAAGAGACCCAGTACTTC
D: -
size: -
V: TRBV15
J: TRBJ2-5

CDR3: CASSPTGKGNTEAFF
DNA: TGTGCCAGCAGCCCTACGGGAAAAGGGAACACTGAAGCTTTCTTT
D: -
size: -
V: TRBV16
J: TRBJ1-1

CDR3: CASSWIGQGRRGNTIYF
DNA: TGTGCCAGCAGCTGGATAGGACAGGGGAGGAGAGGAAACACCATATATTTT
D: TRBD1
size: -
V: TRBV7-2
J: TRBJ1-3

CDR3: CAWRADRGYYEQYF
DNA: TGTGCCTGGAGAGCCGACAGGGGATACTACGAGCAGTACTTC
D: TRBD1
size: -
V: TRBV30
J: TRBJ2-7

CDR3: CASSLEVTGDGGELFF
DNA: TGCGCCAGCAGCTTGGAAGTGACAGGGGATGGCGGGGAGCTGTTTTTT
D: TRBD1
size: -
V: TRBV5-1
J: TRBJ2-2